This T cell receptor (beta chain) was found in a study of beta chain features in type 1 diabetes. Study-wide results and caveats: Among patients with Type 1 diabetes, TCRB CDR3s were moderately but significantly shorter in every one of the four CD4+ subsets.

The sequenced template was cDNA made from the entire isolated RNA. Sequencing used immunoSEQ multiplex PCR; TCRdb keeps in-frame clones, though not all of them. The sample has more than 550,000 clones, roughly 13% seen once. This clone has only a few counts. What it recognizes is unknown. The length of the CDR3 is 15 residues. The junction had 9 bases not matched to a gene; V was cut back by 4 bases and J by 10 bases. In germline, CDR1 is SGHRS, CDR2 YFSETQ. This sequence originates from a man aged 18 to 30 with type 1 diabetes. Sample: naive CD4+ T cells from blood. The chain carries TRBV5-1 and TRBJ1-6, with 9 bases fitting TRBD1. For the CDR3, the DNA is TGCGCCAGCAGCCTTAGGGACAGGGTAACCTCACCCCTCCACTTT. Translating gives CASSLRDRVTSPLHF. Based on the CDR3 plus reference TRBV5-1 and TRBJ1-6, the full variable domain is KAGVTQTPRYLIKTRGQQVTLSCSPISGHRSVSWYQQTPGQGLQFLFEYFSETQRNKGNFPGRFSGRQFSNSRSEMNVSTLELGDSALYLCASSLRDRVTSPLHFGNGTRLTVT.